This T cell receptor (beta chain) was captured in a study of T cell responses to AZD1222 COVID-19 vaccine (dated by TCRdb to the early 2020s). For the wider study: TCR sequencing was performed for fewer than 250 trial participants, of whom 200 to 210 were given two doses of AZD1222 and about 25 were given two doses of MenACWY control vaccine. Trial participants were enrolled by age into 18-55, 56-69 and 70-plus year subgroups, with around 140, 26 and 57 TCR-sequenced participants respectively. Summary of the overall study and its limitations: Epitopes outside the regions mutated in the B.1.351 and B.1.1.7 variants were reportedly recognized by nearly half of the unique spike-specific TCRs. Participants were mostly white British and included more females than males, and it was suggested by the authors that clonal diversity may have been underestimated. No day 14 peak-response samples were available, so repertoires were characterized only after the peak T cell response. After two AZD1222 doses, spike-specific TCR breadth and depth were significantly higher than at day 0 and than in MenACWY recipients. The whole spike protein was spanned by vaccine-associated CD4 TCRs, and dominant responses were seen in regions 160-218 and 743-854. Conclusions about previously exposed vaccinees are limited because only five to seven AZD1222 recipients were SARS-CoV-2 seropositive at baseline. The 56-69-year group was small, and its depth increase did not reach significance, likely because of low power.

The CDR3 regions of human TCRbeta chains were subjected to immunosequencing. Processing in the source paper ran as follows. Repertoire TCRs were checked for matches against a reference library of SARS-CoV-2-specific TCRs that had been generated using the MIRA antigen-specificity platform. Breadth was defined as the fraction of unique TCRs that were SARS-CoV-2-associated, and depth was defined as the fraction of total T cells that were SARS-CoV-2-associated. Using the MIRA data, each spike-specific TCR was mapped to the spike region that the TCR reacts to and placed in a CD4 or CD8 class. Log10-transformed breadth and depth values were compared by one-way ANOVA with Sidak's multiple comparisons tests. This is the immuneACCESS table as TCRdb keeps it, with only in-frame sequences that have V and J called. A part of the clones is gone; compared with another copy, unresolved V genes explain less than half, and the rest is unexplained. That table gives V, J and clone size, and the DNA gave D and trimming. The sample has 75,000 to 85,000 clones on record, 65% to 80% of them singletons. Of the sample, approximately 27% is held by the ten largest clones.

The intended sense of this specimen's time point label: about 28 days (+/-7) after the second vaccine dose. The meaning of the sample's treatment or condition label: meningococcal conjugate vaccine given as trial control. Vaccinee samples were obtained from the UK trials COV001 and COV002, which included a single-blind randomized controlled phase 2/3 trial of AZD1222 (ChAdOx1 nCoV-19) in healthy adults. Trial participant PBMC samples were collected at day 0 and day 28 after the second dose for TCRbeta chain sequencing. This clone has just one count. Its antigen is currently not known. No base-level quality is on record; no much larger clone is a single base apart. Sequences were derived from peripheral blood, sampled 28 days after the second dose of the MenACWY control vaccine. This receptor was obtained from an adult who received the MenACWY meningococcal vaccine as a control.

The DNA sequence follows: TGTGCCAGTAGGACCGACAGGGGCAATCAGCCCCAGCATTTT. This codes for CASRTDRGNQPQHF. This sequence uses TRBV19 and TRBJ1-5; TRBD1 aligns with 7 central bases. Ends trimmed: V by 6 bases, J by 2 bases; bases unmatched to a gene: 4. The CDR3 measures 14 amino acids from cysteine to phenylalanine. The entry retains the CDR3 DNA only, 42 bases that are in frame from base 1. Taken from the germline V gene (reference sequence), the CDR1 and CDR2 loops are LNHDA and SQIVND. Here the CDR3 is joined to the reference TRBV19 and TRBJ1-5 genes, and the full variable domain is: DGGITQSPKYLFRKEGQNVTLSCEQNLNHDAMYWYRQDPGQGLRLIYYSQIVNDFQKGDIAEGYSVSREKKESFPLTVTSAQKNPTAFYLCASRTDRGNQPQHFGDGTRLSIL.